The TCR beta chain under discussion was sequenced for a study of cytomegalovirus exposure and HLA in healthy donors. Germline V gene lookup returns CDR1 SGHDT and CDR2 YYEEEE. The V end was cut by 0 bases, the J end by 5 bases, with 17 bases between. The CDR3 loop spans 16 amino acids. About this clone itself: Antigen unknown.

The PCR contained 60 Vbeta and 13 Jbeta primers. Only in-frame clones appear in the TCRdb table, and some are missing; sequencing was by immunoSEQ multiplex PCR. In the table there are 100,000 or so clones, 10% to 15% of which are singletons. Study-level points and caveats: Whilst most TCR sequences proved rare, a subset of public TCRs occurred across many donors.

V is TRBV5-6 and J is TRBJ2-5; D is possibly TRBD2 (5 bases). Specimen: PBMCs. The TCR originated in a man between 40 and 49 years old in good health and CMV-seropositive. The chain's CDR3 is CASSLVPAEGVETQYF. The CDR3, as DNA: TGTGCCAGCAGCTTGGTGCCCGCCGAGGGAGTGGAGACCCAGTACTTC.